This T cell receptor beta chain derives from a study of blood T cell repertoires in COVID-19. Looking at the study overall: Both acute and convalescent COVID-19 samples were obtained from the United States, Italy and Spain. T cells, B-cell-depleted T cells, or PBMCs provided the cDNA or gDNA that served as material.

Authors' processing steps: Amplification from reference gene primers served as the basis for estimated nucleated cell counts. This table comes from immunoSEQ multiplex PCR, and its TCRdb copy is limited to in-frame clones, with some not included. That table supplies the V and J calls and clone size; D and trimming were determined from the DNA. This sample has under 80,000 clones; roughly nine tenths occur once, and the top ten carry 4.4%. Germline values: CDR1 MNHEY, CDR2 SMNVEV (reference sequence). V dropped 6 bases and J dropped 8 bases, with 15 bases sitting between them. The CDR3 consists of 13 residues.

The sequenced sample consisted of peripheral blood. The J gene is TRBJ2-3, the V gene TRBV27; weak D call: TRBD1 (5 bases). The sequence was collected from a man aged 50-60 years with active COVID-19. In nucleotides, the CDR3 is TGTGCCAGCAGCGAGGCAGGGTGGGGTACGCAGTATTTT. This gives the protein CASSEAGWGTQYF.